The 27 T cell receptor beta chains presented below share a single source sample, sequenced in a study of OX40 agonist ivuxolimab in advanced cancers. TCRdb's copy holds only in-frame clones and misses some; the assay was immunoSEQ multiplex PCR. The repertoire consists of tens of thousands of clones, with about 91% occurring once and the leading ten covering about 4%. Sequencing was performed on CD4+ or CD8+ T cells sorted from blood, taken in a trial of the OX40 agonist ivuxolimab. These receptors were collected from an adult with an advanced solid tumor such as melanoma, head and neck, liver or kidney cancer.

The V gene is TRBV6-4, the J gene TRBJ1-2, with D perhaps matching TRBD1 (5 bases). V lost 6 bases to trimming and J lost 0 bases, with 8 bases between them. This CDR3 has 13 residues. Germline V CDR1 and CDR2: MRHNA, SNTAGT. The CDR3 DNA reads TGTGCCAGCAGCCAGGACACTAACTATGGCTACACCTTC. Amino acid sequence: CASSQDTNYGYTF.

This chain connects TRBV7-3 to TRBJ2-3, with 7 bases matching TRBD1. V gave up 2 bases and J gave up 6 bases; unmatched junction bases: 5. The V gene's germline CDR1 is SGHTA and CDR2 FQGTGA. The CDR3 runs to 14 residues. CDR3 bases: TGTGCCAGCAGCTTATCCTCACAGGGGGATACGCAGTATTTT. It encodes CASSLSSQGDTQYF.

This clone is labeled as medium-sized (0.01 to 0.1%). The rearrangement uses TRBV19 and TRBJ2-7, with D perhaps given as TRBD1 or TRBD2 (5 bases each). CDR1 and CDR2 from the germline V gene are LNHDA and SQIVND (reference sequence). The CDR3 length is 14 residues. Trimming took off 2 bases at V and 4 bases at J, with 12 bases between the two ends. The CDR3 is CASSINGAGYEQYF. The CDR3 region has the DNA TGTGCCAGTAGTATAAACGGGGCCGGTTACGAGCAGTACTTC.

The chain couples TRBV7-2 to TRBJ2-2, with D uncertain. CDR3 length equals 11 residues. Between the trimmed V and J ends, which lost 7 bases and 8 bases, there was a span of 8 bases. Germline V lookup: CDR1 SGHTA, CDR2 FQGNSA. CDR3 in DNA: TGTGCCAGCACCCTCGGTGGGGAGCTGTTTTTT. The encoded protein is CASTLGGELFF.

The chain employs TRBV27 and TRBJ1-2; unclear D gene. The CDR3 loop spans 13 amino acids. Trimming took off 2 bases at V and 2 bases at J, with 6 bases between the two ends. CDR1 and CDR2 (germline): MNHEY, SMNVEV (reference sequence). The CDR3 DNA reads as TGTGCCAGCAGTTTAGGCAGGAACTATGGCTACACCTTC. Translating gives CASSLGRNYGYTF.

This chain uses TRBV7-6 with TRBJ1-5; no firm D call. V lost 5 bases and J 2 bases, leaving 13 bases between the germline ends. CDR1 SGHVS and CDR2 FNYEAQ come from the germline V gene. The CDR3 covers 15 residues. Here the CDR3 DNA reads TGTGCCAGCAGCCCCGGCGCGGGAGGCAATCAGCCCCAGCATTTT. Translation: CASSPGAGGNQPQHF.

This clone was seen a handful of times. The rearrangement joins TRBV28 to TRBJ2-3, with TRBD2 matching over 8 bases. CDR3 length: 17 residues. V trimming: 5 bases; J trimming: 4 bases; junction bases outside the gene matches: 14. The germline gives CDR1 MDHEN, CDR2 SYDVKM. The CDR3 region is CASSPRRGVRRADTQYF. For the CDR3, the DNA is TGTGCCAGCAGTCCCAGGCGGGGGGTGAGGAGGGCAGATACGCAGTATTTT.

The V and J genes are TRBV6-1 and TRBJ1-3, with unresolved D. The CDR3 covers 15 residues. Germline loops: CDR1 MNHNS, CDR2 SASEGT. The V and J ends lost 0 bases and 0 bases respectively, with 6 bases between them. CDR3 nucleotides: TGTGCCAGCAGTGAAGCGCACGACTCTGGAAACACCATATATTTT. It specifies CASSEAHDSGNTIYF.

The V call is TRBV19, the J call TRBJ2-3, with 8 bases fitting TRBD2. Germline values: CDR1 LNHDA, CDR2 SQIVND (reference sequence). This CDR3 is 14 amino acids long. V lost 5 bases and J lost 4; bases outside the gene matches: 5. The CDR3 spells CASSPGGTADTQYF. CDR3 DNA: TGTGCCAGTAGTCCGGGGGGGACCGCAGATACGCAGTATTTT.

This chain connects TRBV2 to TRBJ2-5; tentative D call: TRBD1 (7 bases). The V gene's germline CDR1 is SNHLY and CDR2 FYNNEI. This CDR3 is 14 amino acids long. V was clipped by 2 bases and J by 6 bases, with 13 bases between them. CDR3 nucleotide sequence: TGTGCCAGCAGTGAACAGGGGGGCGAAAAGACCCAGTACTTC. This translates into CASSEQGGEKTQYF.

The chain is built from TRBV14 and TRBJ1-3; TRBD1 might be the D (5 bases). V gave up 5 bases and J gave up 1 base, with 21 bases separating them. The V gene's germline CDR1 is SGHDN and CDR2 FVKESK. The CDR3 sequence is 18 residues long. The CDR3 bases are TGTGCCAGCAGCAAATACACGGGACTTTTTAAGTCTGGAAACACCATATATTTT. Protein sequence: CASSKYTGLFKSGNTIYF.

The rearrangement joins TRBV9 to TRBJ1-1; D gene unclear. This CDR3 spans 15 amino acids. The germline gives CDR1 SGDLS, CDR2 YYNGEE. Trimming shortened V by 0 bases and J by 7 bases, and 16 bases separated the two germline ends. The CDR3, as DNA: TGTGCCAGCAGCGTAGCTACGGTAGGCGGTGATGAAGCTTTCTTT. Its protein product is CASSVATVGGDEAFF.

The CDR3 here is CASSMGGEQFF. CDR3 DNA: TGTGCCAGTAGTATGGGGGGTGAGCAGTTCTTC. This chain joins TRBV19 and TRBJ2-1; D might be TRBD2 (6 bases). This CDR3 comprises 11 residues. Germline CDR1 reads LNHDA; CDR2 reads SQIVND (reference sequence). V gave up 3 bases and J gave up 9 bases, with 6 bases separating them.

The rearrangement joins TRBV9 to TRBJ2-7; D not resolved. The CDR3 covers 15 residues. V was cut by 4 bases and J by 0 bases, with 14 bases left in between. The germline gives CDR1 SGDLS, CDR2 YYNGEE. The CDR3, as DNA: TGTGCCAGCAGCCGAGGAACGGCGACCTCCTACGAGCAGTACTTC. Its protein is CASSRGTATSYEQYF. The variable domain in full, completed from reference TRBV9 and TRBJ2-7, reads DSGVTQTPKHLITATGQRVTLRCSPRSGDLSVYWYQQSLDQGLQFLIQYYNGEERAKGNILERFSAQQFPDLHSELNLSSLELGDSALYFCASSRGTATSYEQYFGPGTRLTVT.

This clone has more than one count but fewer than ten. The chain couples TRBV7-8 to TRBJ2-3; 10 bases fit TRBD2. Germline lookup yields CDR1 SGHVS and CDR2 FQNEAQ. The CDR3 extends over 15 amino acids. J lost 5 bases, V lost 4 bases, and 6 bases had no gene match. The CDR3 here is CASSSERGGRDTQYF. The CDR3 DNA reads TGTGCCAGCAGCTCTGAGCGGGGGGGCCGAGATACGCAGTATTTT. The whole variable domain, filled in from reference TRBV7-8 and TRBJ2-3, reads GAGVSQSPRYKVAKRGQDVALRCDPISGHVSLFWYQQALGQGPEFLTYFQNEAQLDKSGLPSDRFFAERPEGSVSTLKIQRTQQEDSAVYLCASSSERGGRDTQYFGPGTRLTVL.

This chain connects TRBV27 to TRBJ2-7, with D unclear. Trimming cost V 0 bases and J 3 bases, with 9 bases left between them. CDR1 is MNHEY and CDR2 is SMNVEV in the germline V gene (reference sequence). This CDR3 has 14 residues. For the CDR3, the DNA is TGTGCCAGCAGTTTATCTTGGCCTCTCTACGAGCAGTACTTC. It is translated as CASSLSWPLYEQYF.

Of note for this clone: At one boundary the junction diverges from the germline segment, which might be a read error. The genes are TRBV6-5 and TRBJ1-3; D is ambiguous. This CDR3 contains 11 residues. Germline V gives CDR1 MNHEY, CDR2 SVGAGI. The CDR3 region is CASSYRDGWVF. DNA for the CDR3: TGTGCCAGCAGTTATCGCGACGGCTGGGTTTTT.

This chain connects TRBV6-1 to TRBJ2-1, with 9 bases matching TRBD1. V lost 4 bases to trimming and J lost 7 bases; unmatched junction nucleotides: 8. Germline CDR1 MNHNS, CDR2 SASEGT. The CDR3 has 15 amino acids. The CDR3: CASSVGRGTGNEQFF. CDR3 sequence (DNA): TGTGCCAGCAGTGTCGGGCGGGGGACAGGGAATGAGCAGTTCTTC.

The V gene is TRBV25-1, the J gene TRBJ2-7; D possibly matches TRBD1 or TRBD2 (6 bases each). From germline, CDR1 is MGHDK and CDR2 SYGVNS. Trimming took 7 bases from V and 2 from J, leaving 18 bases between them. The CDR3 loop spans 15 amino acids. The CDR3: CASTPFGGGTYEQYF. The CDR3 DNA reads TGTGCCAGCACTCCCTTCGGGGGCGGAACCTACGAGCAGTACTTC.

The chain is built from TRBV28 and TRBJ2-7; D gene ambiguous. The V end was cut by 4 bases, the J end by 4 bases, with 8 bases between. The length of the CDR3 is 12 residues. In germline, CDR1 is MDHEN, CDR2 SYDVKM. CDR3 DNA sequence: TGTGCCAGCAGTTCTACAGCTTACGAGCAGTACGTC. Its translation is CASSSTAYEQYV.

This clone was seen a handful of times. J is TRBJ2-6 and V is TRBV27, with D hard to call. The CDR3 sequence is 18 residues long. Trimming took 6 bases from V and 0 from J, leaving 18 bases between them. CDR1 MNHEY and CDR2 SMNVEV come from the germline V gene (reference sequence). The CDR3 is CASRTMQRSSSGANVLTF. DNA of the CDR3: TGTGCCAGCAGGACCATGCAAAGGTCTAGCTCTGGGGCCAACGTCCTGACTTTC.

J is TRBJ2-3 and V is TRBV2, with D maybe TRBD2 (5 bases). V was trimmed by 10 bases and J by 2 bases, leaving 19 bases between them. This CDR3 is 15 amino acids long. CDR1 and CDR2 (germline): SNHLY, FYNNEI. CDR3 in DNA: TGTGCCATCAGAACGAGCGGCGGTCACACAGATACGCAGTATTTT. Translating it yields CAIRTSGGHTDTQYF.

The chain recombines TRBV5-6 with TRBJ2-5; D is possibly TRBD1 or TRBD2 (6 bases each). There are 13 residues in the CDR3. Trimming took off 6 bases at V and 3 bases at J, with 12 bases between the two ends. Germline V gene data show CDR1 as SGHDT and CDR2 as YYEEEE. As DNA, the CDR3 is TGTGCCAGCACCGAAAGGGGGGAAGAGACCCAGTACTTC. Its protein is CASTERGEETQYF.

This chain uses TRBV30 with TRBJ2-7; no clear D. Germline V gives CDR1 GTSNPN, CDR2 SVGIG (reference sequence). The germline V and J ends were trimmed by 1 base and 3 bases, with 7 bases remaining between them. The CDR3 has 12 amino acids. This CDR3 reads CAWSGRDYEQYF. The CDR3, as DNA: TGTGCCTGGAGTGGCAGAGACTACGAGCAGTACTTC.

This chain links TRBV7-9 with TRBJ1-4; no clear D. This CDR3 region has 12 residues. The V gene lost 3 bases and the J gene lost 15 bases, with 14 bases spanning the gap. The germline CDR1 and CDR2 sequences are SEHNR and FQNEAQ (reference sequence). The CDR3 DNA reads TGTGCCAGCAGCTTCGAGCGGGGTATGATGTTTTTT. It translates to CASSFERGMMFF.

CDR3 nucleotides: TGCAGCGTAGCTACAGGGCTCAATCAGCCCCAGCATTTT. This codes for CSVATGLNQPQHF. This chain links TRBV29-1 with TRBJ1-5, with D maybe TRBD1 (6 bases). Trimming pared 6 bases from V and 3 bases from J, leaving 12 bases between. This CDR3 has 13 residues. CDR1 and CDR2 (germline): SQVTM, ANQGSEA. The full variable domain, rest sourced from reference TRBV29-1 and TRBJ1-5, is SAVISQKPSRDICQRGTSLTIQCQVDSQVTMMFWYRQQPGQSLTLIATANQGSEATYESGFVIDKFPISRPNLTFSTLTVSNMSPEDSSIYLCSVATGLNQPQHFGDGTRLSIL.

This clone was counted a single time. The chain has TRBV29-1 and TRBJ2-7; the match to TRBD1 covers 7 bases. Trimming cost V 6 bases and J 4 bases; bases outside gene matches: 3. Germline V gene data show CDR1 as SQVTM and CDR2 as ANQGSEA. This CDR3 spans 11 amino acids. CDR3 region: CSVQQGYEQYF. Here the CDR3 DNA reads TGCAGCGTCCAACAGGGGTACGAGCAGTACTTC.